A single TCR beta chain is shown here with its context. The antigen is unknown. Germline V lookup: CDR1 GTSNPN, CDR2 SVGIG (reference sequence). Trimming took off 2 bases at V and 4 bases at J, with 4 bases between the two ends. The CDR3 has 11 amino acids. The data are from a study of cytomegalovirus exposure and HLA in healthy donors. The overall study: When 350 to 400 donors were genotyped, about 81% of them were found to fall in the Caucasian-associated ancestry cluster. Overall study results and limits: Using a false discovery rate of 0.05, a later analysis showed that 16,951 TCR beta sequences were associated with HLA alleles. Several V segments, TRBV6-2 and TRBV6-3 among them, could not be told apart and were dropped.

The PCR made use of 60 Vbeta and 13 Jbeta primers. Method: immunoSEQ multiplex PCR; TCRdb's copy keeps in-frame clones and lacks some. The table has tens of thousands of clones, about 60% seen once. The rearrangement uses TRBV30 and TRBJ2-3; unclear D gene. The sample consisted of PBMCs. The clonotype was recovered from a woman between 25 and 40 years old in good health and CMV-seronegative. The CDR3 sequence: CAWSLPDTQYF. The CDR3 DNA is TGTGCCTGGAGTCTACCAGATACGCAGTATTTT. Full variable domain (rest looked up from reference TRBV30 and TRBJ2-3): SQTIHQWPATLVQPVGSPLSLECTVEGTSNPNLYWYRQAAGRGLQLLFYSVGIGQISSEVPQNLSASRPQDRQFILSSKKLLLSDSGFYLCAWSLPDTQYFGPGTRLTVL.